This T cell receptor (beta chain) derives from a study of cytomegalovirus exposure and HLA in healthy donors. Whole-study findings and limits: Owing to their indistinguishability, certain V segments, notably TRBV6-2 and TRBV6-3, were excluded. Sequencing artifact likely explains a cluster of highly shared sequence variants.

In the PCR, 60 Vbeta and 13 Jbeta primers were used. Under the authors' procedure: Around 80 million unique TCR beta chains, 9.5 million to 11 million of them shared, were counted by a later analysis. Clones were read by immunoSEQ multiplex PCR, and TCRdb kept only the in-frame ones, dropping some. The DNA was the basis for D and trimming; V, J and clone size are from that table. The table lists about 120,000 clones, approximately 70% of them singletons. As regards this clone: Its specificity is not known.

The length of the CDR3 is 15 residues. CDR1 and CDR2 from the germline V gene are SGHRS and YFSETQ. V trimming: 1 base; J trimming: 2 bases; junction bases outside the gene matches: 4. The V call is TRBV5-1, the J call TRBJ2-7, with 9 bases lining up with TRBD1. Sequencing was performed on PBMCs. This sequence originates from a middle-aged woman in good health and CMV-seropositive. Written as DNA, the CDR3 is TGCGCCAGCAGCTTGAGGACAGGGGACCCCTACGAGCAGTACTTC. Its translation: CASSLRTGDPYEQYF.